The rows below give T cell receptor beta chains drawn from one sample of a study of blood T cell repertoires in COVID-19. Generated by immunoSEQ multiplex PCR, the TCRdb table keeps only in-frame clones and is missing some. The sample shows about 150,000 clones, roughly 80% of them seen only once. Sequenced sample: PBMCs or T cells enriched from blood (not recorded which). All receptors come from a man over 45 who had recovered from COVID-19. The CDR3 runs from the conserved cysteine through the conserved F or W. Each record gives: clone size, J gene, V gene, D gene, CDR3 protein, CDR3 DNA. D genes are given only for firm matches. Clone sizes are given selectively: once, few, many, or a class where the clone is expanded.

abundance: .; j_gene: TRBJ2-1; v_gene: TRBV4-2; d_gene: TRBD1; CDR3aa: CASSQEGTGPPISGIDEQFF; CDR3nt: TGTGCCAGCAGCCAAGAGGGGACAGGACCCCCGATATCAGGGATCGATGAGCAGTTCTTC
abundance: few; j_gene: TRBJ2-2; v_gene: TRBV14; d_gene: .; CDR3aa: CASSQGRYTGELFF; CDR3nt: TGTGCCAGCAGCCAGGGCAGATACACCGGGGAGCTGTTTTTT
abundance: few; j_gene: TRBJ2-7; v_gene: TRBV6-5; d_gene: .; CDR3aa: CASSPISETYEQYF; CDR3nt: TGTGCCAGCAGTCCGATATCCGAGACTTACGAGCAGTACTTC
abundance: .; j_gene: TRBJ1-4; v_gene: TRBV6-2/TRBV6-3; d_gene: TRBD1; CDR3aa: CASSRGQGEEKLFF; CDR3nt: TGTGCCAGCAGCAGAGGACAGGGGGAAGAAAAACTGTTTTTT
abundance: .; j_gene: TRBJ1-6; v_gene: TRBV15; d_gene: .; CDR3aa: CATSRAGTRNLDGSYNSPLHF; CDR3nt: TGTGCCACCAGCAGAGCCGGGACTCGAAATCTGGATGGCTCCTATAATTCACCCCTCCACTTT
abundance: .; j_gene: TRBJ1-2; v_gene: TRBV3-1/TRBV3-2; d_gene: .; CDR3aa: CASSLSFGGAVYGYTF; CDR3nt: TGTGCCAGCAGCCTCAGCTTCGGGGGGGCGGTCTATGGCTACACCTTC
abundance: .; j_gene: TRBJ2-7; v_gene: TRBV18; d_gene: TRBD2; CDR3aa: CASSPRSGGSYEQYF; CDR3nt: TGTGCCAGCTCACCACGGAGCGGGGGGTCCTACGAGCAGTACTTC
abundance: .; j_gene: TRBJ2-1; v_gene: TRBV6-5; d_gene: .; CDR3aa: CASSYGGAKQNEQFF; CDR3nt: TGTGCCAGCAGTTACGGCGGGGCAAAACAAAATGAGCAGTTCTTC
abundance: .; j_gene: TRBJ2-5; v_gene: TRBV12-3/TRBV12-4; d_gene: .; CDR3aa: CASKPGVQETQYF; CDR3nt: TGTGCCAGCAAACCGGGAGTTCAAGAGACCCAGTACTTC
abundance: many; j_gene: TRBJ1-1; v_gene: TRBV7-3; d_gene: .; CDR3aa: CASSPGTMWDTEAFF; CDR3nt: TGTGCCAGCAGCCCCGGCACTATGTGGGACACTGAAGCTTTCTTT
abundance: .; j_gene: TRBJ1-1; v_gene: TRBV18; d_gene: TRBD1; CDR3aa: CASSPLSRRGRTEAFF; CDR3nt: TGTGCCAGCTCACCACTAAGCAGGAGGGGGCGCACTGAAGCTTTCTTT
abundance: .; j_gene: TRBJ2-2; v_gene: TRBV5-1; d_gene: TRBD2; CDR3aa: CASSHGTTIPGELFF; CDR3nt: TGCGCCAGCAGCCACGGGACTACGATCCCCGGGGAGCTGTTTTTT
abundance: .; j_gene: TRBJ1-5; v_gene: TRBV27; d_gene: TRBD1; CDR3aa: CASRQGVSNQPQHF; CDR3nt: TGTGCCAGCAGACAGGGGGTAAGCAATCAGCCCCAGCATTTT
abundance: .; j_gene: TRBJ1-3; v_gene: TRBV7-2; d_gene: .; CDR3aa: CASQGRNTIYF; CDR3nt: TGTGCCAGCCAGGGGCGCAACACCATATATTTT
abundance: .; j_gene: TRBJ1-2; v_gene: TRBV19; d_gene: .; CDR3aa: CASSMGGAGSGYTF; CDR3nt: TGTGCCAGTAGTATGGGAGGGGCGGGTAGTGGCTACACCTTC
abundance: .; j_gene: TRBJ2-1; v_gene: TRBV11-2; d_gene: .; CDR3aa: CASSPRSGANYNEQFF; CDR3nt: TGTGCCAGCAGTCCCCGGTCAGGGGCAAACTACAATGAGCAGTTCTTC
abundance: .; j_gene: TRBJ1-2; v_gene: TRBV4-2; d_gene: TRBD1; CDR3aa: CASSPAGTGLELIGYTF; CDR3nt: TGTGCCAGCAGCCCCGCCGGGACAGGGCTAGAGCTTATCGGCTACACCTTC
abundance: .; j_gene: TRBJ1-2; v_gene: TRBV5-6; d_gene: TRBD1; CDR3aa: CASSFLQGRGYTF; CDR3nt: TGTGCCAGCAGCTTCCTACAGGGGCGAGGCTACACCTTC
abundance: once; j_gene: TRBJ1-1; v_gene: TRBV18; d_gene: .; CDR3aa: CASSRPGWPEAFF; CDR3nt: TGTGCCAGCTCACGTCCGGGGTGGCCTGAAGCTTTCTTT
abundance: .; j_gene: TRBJ2-6; v_gene: TRBV5-5; d_gene: .; CDR3aa: CASSPPEGTSGANVLTF; CDR3nt: TGTGCCAGCAGCCCCCCGGAGGGGACCTCTGGGGCCAACGTCCTGACTTTC
abundance: .; j_gene: TRBJ1-2; v_gene: TRBV9; d_gene: TRBD1; CDR3aa: CASSSTGGPGYTF; CDR3nt: TGTGCCAGCAGCTCCACAGGGGGCCCTGGCTACACCTTC
abundance: once; j_gene: TRBJ1-4; v_gene: TRBV2; d_gene: .; CDR3aa: CASSDQGPNEKLFF; CDR3nt: TGTGCCAGCAGTGACCAGGGCCCTAATGAAAAACTGTTTTTT
abundance: .; j_gene: TRBJ1-6; v_gene: TRBV30; d_gene: TRBD1; CDR3aa: CAWKVQGSGNSPLHF; CDR3nt: TGTGCCTGGAAAGTACAGGGGTCGGGGAATTCACCCCTCCACTTT
abundance: .; j_gene: TRBJ2-2; v_gene: TRBV27; d_gene: TRBD2; CDR3aa: CASSILAGGSGPGELFF; CDR3nt: TGTGCCAGCAGTATCCTAGCGGGGGGGTCTGGTCCCGGGGAGCTGTTTTTT
abundance: .; j_gene: TRBJ2-1; v_gene: TRBV10-1; d_gene: .; CDR3aa: CASTEGGSSYNEQFF; CDR3nt: TGCGCCAGCACCGAGGGGGGGAGCTCCTACAATGAGCAGTTCTTC
abundance: .; j_gene: TRBJ2-1; v_gene: TRBV6-1; d_gene: TRBD2; CDR3aa: CASSEASGGYNEQFF; CDR3nt: TGTGCCAGCAGTGAAGCCTCGGGGGGGTACAATGAGCAGTTCTTC
abundance: .; j_gene: TRBJ1-2; v_gene: TRBV19; d_gene: TRBD1; CDR3aa: CASRKTWMDRPDYGYTF; CDR3nt: TGTGCCAGTAGAAAGACCTGGATGGACAGGCCTGACTATGGCTACACCTTC
abundance: .; j_gene: TRBJ2-3; v_gene: TRBV11-1; d_gene: .; CDR3aa: CASSSGDTQYF; CDR3nt: TGTGCCAGCAGCTCAGGGGATACGCAGTATTTT
abundance: .; j_gene: TRBJ1-1; v_gene: TRBV12-5; d_gene: .; CDR3aa: CASGFPRGMNTEAFF; CDR3nt: TGTGCTAGTGGTTTCCCCCGGGGGATGAACACTGAAGCTTTCTTT
abundance: .; j_gene: TRBJ1-4; v_gene: TRBV19; d_gene: .; CDR3aa: CASRPIRSRGFNEKLFF; CDR3nt: TGTGCCAGTAGGCCTATCAGGTCGAGGGGGTTTAATGAAAAACTGTTTTTT
abundance: .; j_gene: TRBJ2-1; v_gene: TRBV5-1; d_gene: .; CDR3aa: CASSPPQGIRTNEQFF; CDR3nt: TGCGCCAGCAGCCCGCCCCAGGGGATAAGGACCAATGAGCAGTTCTTC
abundance: .; j_gene: TRBJ2-2; v_gene: TRBV11-3; d_gene: TRBD2; CDR3aa: CASSTGLAGGLAGELFF; CDR3nt: TGTGCCAGCAGCACGGGACTAGCGGGGGGGCTGGCCGGGGAGCTGTTTTTT
abundance: once; j_gene: TRBJ1-2; v_gene: TRBV9; d_gene: TRBD1; CDR3aa: CASSPSGTGTYGYTF; CDR3nt: TGTGCCAGCAGCCCCTCCGGGACAGGGACCTATGGCTACACCTTC
abundance: .; j_gene: TRBJ2-2; v_gene: TRBV5-5; d_gene: .; CDR3aa: CASSLARTPAGELFF; CDR3nt: TGTGCCAGCAGCTTGGCCCGGACTCCGGCCGGGGAGCTGTTTTTT
abundance: .; j_gene: TRBJ2-7; v_gene: TRBV12-5; d_gene: .; CDR3aa: CASGFSAYEQYF; CDR3nt: TGTGCTAGTGGTTTTTCAGCCTACGAGCAGTACTTC
abundance: .; j_gene: TRBJ2-5; v_gene: TRBV18; d_gene: .; CDR3aa: CASSLNLEETQYF; CDR3nt: TGTGCCAGCTCACTAAATTTAGAGGAGACCCAGTACTTC
abundance: .; j_gene: TRBJ2-1; v_gene: TRBV6-5; d_gene: .; CDR3aa: CASSHRANEQFF; CDR3nt: TGTGCCAGCAGCCACCGAGCAAATGAGCAGTTCTTC
abundance: .; j_gene: TRBJ2-7; v_gene: TRBV7-9; d_gene: .; CDR3aa: CASSLSTGPLYEQYF; CDR3nt: TGTGCCAGCAGCTTATCAACAGGGCCTCTCTACGAGCAGTACTTC
abundance: few; j_gene: TRBJ1-5; v_gene: TRBV6-5; d_gene: .; CDR3aa: CASSKGRGGNQPQHF; CDR3nt: TGTGCCAGCAGCAAAGGCAGGGGTGGCAATCAGCCCCAGCATTTT
abundance: once; j_gene: TRBJ1-2; v_gene: TRBV10-3; d_gene: TRBD1; CDR3aa: CAITPGQGFGGYTF; CDR3nt: TGTGCCATCACCCCGGGACAGGGATTCGGTGGCTACACCTTC
abundance: .; j_gene: TRBJ2-2; v_gene: TRBV9; d_gene: .; CDR3aa: CASSVARGGTGELFF; CDR3nt: TGTGCCAGCAGCGTAGCAAGGGGAGGTACCGGGGAGCTGTTTTTT
abundance: .; j_gene: TRBJ1-2; v_gene: TRBV5-6; d_gene: TRBD1; CDR3aa: CASSREGQGVYGYTF; CDR3nt: TGTGCCAGCAGCAGAGAGGGACAGGGCGTCTATGGCTACACCTTC
abundance: .; j_gene: TRBJ1-3; v_gene: TRBV5-1; d_gene: .; CDR3aa: CASSLISPGSTGNTIYF; CDR3nt: TGCGCCAGCAGCTTGATTTCGCCAGGCAGTACTGGAAACACCATATATTTT
abundance: .; j_gene: TRBJ2-1; v_gene: TRBV29-1; d_gene: .; CDR3aa: CSDRSAGEQFF; CDR3nt: TGCAGCGATCGTTCCGCGGGTGAGCAGTTCTTC
abundance: .; j_gene: TRBJ2-3; v_gene: TRBV15; d_gene: TRBD2; CDR3aa: CATSRDGGGGDTQYF; CDR3nt: TGTGCCACCAGCAGAGATGGCGGGGGAGGAGATACGCAGTATTTT
abundance: .; j_gene: TRBJ2-6; v_gene: TRBV5-1; d_gene: TRBD1; CDR3aa: CASSGTVNSGANVLTF; CDR3nt: TGCGCCAGCAGCGGGACAGTAAACTCTGGGGCCAACGTCCTGACTTTC
abundance: .; j_gene: TRBJ1-4; v_gene: TRBV11-2; d_gene: .; CDR3aa: CASSLYLTGTKREKLFF; CDR3nt: TGTGCCAGCAGCTTGTATTTGACGGGAACTAAACGTGAAAAACTGTTTTTT
abundance: .; j_gene: TRBJ2-7; v_gene: TRBV24-1; d_gene: .; CDR3aa: CATSDDSSYEQYF; CDR3nt: TGTGCCACCAGTGACGACAGTTCCTACGAGCAGTACTTC
abundance: once; j_gene: TRBJ1-2; v_gene: TRBV5-1; d_gene: .; CDR3aa: CASSVDNNNYGYTF; CDR3nt: TGCGCCAGCAGCGTCGATAACAATAACTATGGCTACACCTTC
abundance: .; j_gene: TRBJ1-4; v_gene: TRBV19; d_gene: .; CDR3aa: CASSIQEKLFF; CDR3nt: TGTGCCAGTAGTATTCAAGAAAAACTGTTTTTT
abundance: many; j_gene: TRBJ2-7; v_gene: TRBV21-1; d_gene: .; CDR3aa: CASLLPTGTGSYEQYF; CDR3nt: TGTGCCAGCTTACTACCAACCGGGACAGGCTCCTACGAGCAGTACTTC
abundance: .; j_gene: TRBJ1-5; v_gene: TRBV6-5; d_gene: .; CDR3aa: CASTRGSNQPQHF; CDR3nt: TGTGCCAGCACCCGGGGTAGCAATCAGCCCCAGCATTTT
abundance: .; j_gene: TRBJ1-2; v_gene: TRBV10-3; d_gene: .; CDR3aa: CAISESRTMSGYTF; CDR3nt: TGTGCCATCAGTGAGTCGCGGACAATGAGTGGCTACACCTTC
abundance: once; j_gene: TRBJ2-5; v_gene: TRBV30; d_gene: TRBD2; CDR3aa: CAWSTLAGGRETQYF; CDR3nt: TGTGCCTGGAGTACCCTAGCGGGGGGTCGAGAGACCCAGTACTTC
abundance: .; j_gene: TRBJ2-3; v_gene: TRBV19; d_gene: TRBD2; CDR3aa: CASKSGLVTDTQYF; CDR3nt: TGTGCCAGTAAATCTGGACTAGTGACAGATACGCAGTATTTT